These T cell receptor beta chains were read from a single sample in a study of control samples from healthy donors and cancer patients. Profiling relied on immunoSEQ multiplex PCR, and the TCRdb table lists in-frame clones only, not all of them. The sample includes around 70,000 clones, around nine tenths of them seen just once. Sequenced: PBMCs. All receptors derive from a woman in her forties or fifties with colorectal cancer. Both conserved end residues are trimmed from each CDR3. Fields, in order: V gene, CDR3 length, J gene, CDR3 protein.

V: TRBV6-5; length: 12; J: TRBJ1-5; CDR3: AAAAQTFNQPQH
V: TRBV3-1/TRBV3-2; length: 14; J: TRBJ1-3; CDR3: ASRQGLGVSGNTIY
V: TRBV2; length: 14; J: TRBJ2-1; CDR3: ASNWERGGQVDEQF
V: TRBV7-3; length: 14; J: TRBJ2-3; CDR3: ASSGGPSASTDTQY
V: TRBV27; length: 12; J: TRBJ2-2; CDR3: ASRRDRATGELF
V: TRBV11-1; length: 12; J: TRBJ2-5; CDR3: ASSLAGVEETQY
V: TRBV28; length: 12; J: TRBJ1-2; CDR3: ASSLGTGRYGYT
V: TRBV5-5; length: 14; J: TRBJ1-1; CDR3: ASSLTPKSMNTEAF
V: TRBV20-1; length: 11; J: TRBJ2-5; CDR3: SASRTVKETQY
V: TRBV9; length: 13; J: TRBJ1-1; CDR3: ASSPTGEANTEAF
V: TRBV20-1; length: 9; J: TRBJ1-1; CDR3: SASRNTEAF